This entry lists 21 T cell receptor beta chains sequenced from one sample in a study of T cells in Graves' hyperthyroidism and ophthalmopathy. Amplification of TCR beta CDR3 regions was performed using RNA transcripts as template. Carried out on the TCR CDR3, a first-round RT-PCR used the HTBI primer set. TCRdb ran MiXCR on the multiplex PCR reads and lists one entry per CDR3 protein. The sample lists 480,000 or so distinct CDR3 sequences; 40% to 55% were seen once. Sequencing was done on a sample of peripheral blood or thyroid tissue (not recorded which). These receptors came from an adult woman with Graves' disease, either hyperthyroidism or ophthalmopathy (not recorded which).

This clonotype was seen once. This may be a read error, as it is one base from a much larger clone. The gene calls are TRBV6-5 and TRBJ1-6; TRBD1 might be the D (5 bases). Germline V gene lookup returns CDR1 MNHEY and CDR2 SVGAGI. The V and J ends lost 6 bases and 14 bases respectively, with 20 bases between them. This CDR3 spans 14 amino acids. The CDR3 sequence: CASSRGRLEGSLHF. In DNA form, the CDR3 reads TGTGCCAGCAGCCGGGGCCGCCTAGAAGGGTCCCTCCACTTT.

V and J are TRBV19 and TRBJ2-7; TRBD2 is a possible D gene (6 bases). The CDR3 covers 14 residues. Trimming cost V 4 bases and J 6 bases, with 16 bases left between them. CDR1 LNHDA and CDR2 SQIVND come from the germline V gene (reference sequence). This chain's CDR3 is CASSTSGGAAEQYF. CDR3 DNA sequence: TGTGCCAGTAGTACCAGCGGAGGGGCGGCCGAGCAGTACTTC.

This clonotype has just a few counts. This sequence joins TRBV27 and TRBJ2-5, with unresolved D. V was clipped by 6 bases and J by 1 base, with 9 bases between them. The V gene's germline CDR1 is MNHEY and CDR2 SMNVEV (reference sequence). The CDR3 extends over 13 amino acids. CDR3 loop: CASSPELQETQYF. Here the CDR3 DNA reads TGTGCCAGCAGCCCCGAACTCCAAGAGACCCAGTACTTC.

Details on this clonotype: This may stem from a read error, because a much larger clone lies one nucleotide away. V is TRBV2 and J is TRBJ2-7; D may be TRBD2 (7 bases). Germline assignment: CDR1 SNHLY and CDR2 FYNNEI. The CDR3 sequence is 12 residues long. V lost 8 bases, J lost 3 bases, and 11 bases lay in between. The CDR3 region has the DNA TGTGCCAGCGGGGGGGCCGACTACGAGCAGTACTTC. This codes for CASGGADYEQYF.

In its sample, this clonotype was seen many times. The chain combines TRBV19 with TRBJ1-6, with D unclear. This CDR3 spans 18 amino acids. Per germline, CDR1 LNHDA and CDR2 SQIVND (reference sequence). The V end lost 1 base, the J end lost 5 bases, and 18 bases lay between the germline ends. CDR3 DNA: TGTGCCAGTAGTATAGTGCCGCCTCGGGAAGTAAATAATTCACCCCTCCACTTT. Translation: CASSIVPPREVNNSPLHF. Drawing the rest from reference TRBV19 and TRBJ1-6, the complete variable domain is DGGITQSPKYLFRKEGQNVTLSCEQNLNHDAMYWYRQDPGQGLRLIYYSQIVNDFQKGDIAEGYSVSREKKESFPLTVTSAQKNPTAFYLCASSIVPPREVNNSPLHFGNGTRLTVT.

This clonotype was picked up many times. CDR3 nucleotide sequence: TGCGCCAGCAACGGGAGGAACCAAGAGACCCAGTACTTC. Translating it yields CASNGRNQETQYF. This sequence joins TRBV5-1 and TRBJ2-5; TRBD2 matches 7 bases. Germline V gives CDR1 SGHRS, CDR2 YFSETQ. CDR3 length equals 13 residues. With V trimmed by 6 bases and J by 0 bases, 2 bases remained unmatched.

The V call is TRBV29-1, the J call TRBJ2-7; possible D gene TRBD1, 5 bases. Per germline, CDR1 SQVTM and CDR2 ANQGSEA. The germline V and J ends were trimmed by 8 bases and 0 bases, with 11 bases remaining between them. CDR3 length: 12 amino acids. CDR3 bases: TGCAGCTTAGCAGGGAACTCCTACGAGCAGTACTTC. Amino acid sequence: CSLAGNSYEQYF.

Worth noting for this clonotype: One junction end does not reproduce the germline sequence, and a read error may be involved. This chain uses TRBV4-1 with TRBJ2-6, with D uncertain. This CDR3 contains 17 residues. Germline V gives CDR1 MGHRA, CDR2 YSYEKL. The CDR3: CASSSTGLSSGVNVLTF. The DNA of the CDR3 is TGCGCCAGCAGCTCCACTGGTCTCAGCTCTGGGGTCAACGTCCTGACTTTC.

The genes are TRBV29-1 and TRBJ1-2; 8 nucleotides match TRBD1. The CDR3 is 16 amino acids. Looked up from germline, CDR1 is SQVTM and CDR2 is ANQGSEA. V dropped 5 bases and J dropped 4; count of bases not matched to a gene: 15. CDR3 amino acids: CSVWDPQGADRYGYTF. The CDR3 region has the DNA TGCAGCGTTTGGGATCCCCAGGGGGCAGACCGCTATGGCTACACCTTC.

This clonotype has a handful of counts. The chain recombines TRBV20-1 with TRBJ1-2; D gene uncertain. Germline V gives CDR1 DFQATT, CDR2 SNEGSKA (reference sequence). V dropped 0 bases and J dropped 0 bases, with 5 bases sitting between them. The CDR3 loop spans 13 amino acids. The CDR3 bases are TGCAGTGCTAGAGATAGGACTAACTATGGCTACACCTTC. This encodes CSARDRTNYGYTF.

This clonotype has ten or more counts. V usage is TRBV29-1 and J usage is TRBJ2-3; D gene ambiguous. V was clipped by 0 bases and J by 5 bases, with 9 bases between them. CDR1 and CDR2 (germline): SQVTM, ANQGSEA. This CDR3 contains 13 residues. CDR3 sequence reads: CSVEESWGDTQYF. CDR3 coding DNA: TGCAGCGTTGAAGAGTCGTGGGGAGATACGCAGTATTTT.

A word on this clonotype: One base away lies a much larger clone, so this may be a sequencing read error. CDR3 bases: TGTGCCAGCACCCCCTCGGTATGCGGGTCCTACGAGCAGTACTTC. Translating it yields CASTPSVCGSYEQYF. J is TRBJ2-7 and V is TRBV6-6, with D tentatively TRBD2 (5 bases). The ends were cut back, 7 bases at V and 1 base at J, with 17 bases in the middle. CDR1 MNHNY and CDR2 SVGAGI come from the germline V gene (reference sequence). This CDR3 contains 15 residues.

To note about this clonotype: The conserved closing phenylalanine or tryptophan is absent in this CDR3, likely reflecting a read error. The DNA is left out, because the CDR3 cannot be placed on it with certainty; the CDR3 is given as TCRdb lists it. The V gene is TRBV9, the J gene TRBJ1-3; the listed D gene, TRBD1, was not tested against the DNA. The CDR3 comprises 8 residues, both ends counted. CDR1 and CDR2 (germline): SGDLS, YYNGEE. CDR3 protein: CASSVGTG.

This sequence joins TRBV2 and TRBJ2-3, with a weak D call TRBD2 (7 bases). The CDR3 contains 17 residues. Germline V CDR1 and CDR2: SNHLY, FYNNEI. Deletions cut 6 bases from V and 4 bases from J, with 23 bases between. The CDR3 sequence is CASSLGGAGEYADTQYF. CDR3 DNA: TGTGCCAGCAGCTTAGGGGGGGCAGGGGAGTACGCAGATACGCAGTATTTT. Complete variable domain (other parts from reference TRBV2 and TRBJ2-3): EPEVTQTPSHQVTQMGQEVILRCVPISNHLYFYWYRQILGQKVEFLVSFYNNEISEKSEIFDDQFSVERPDGSNFTLKIRSTKLEDSAMYFCASSLGGAGEYADTQYFGPGTRLTVL.

A word on this clonotype: At one of its ends the junction is not consistent with the germline gene, which may arise from a read error. The chain recombines TRBV29-1 with TRBJ2-6; D is ambiguous. Germline CDR1 SQVTM, CDR2 ANQGSEA. This CDR3 region has 10 residues. DNA for the CDR3: TGCAGCGTTCAGGCCAACGCCCTGACTTTC. Translating gives CSVQANALTF.

The V gene is TRBV7-9, the J gene TRBJ1-5, with TRBD1 as a possible D gene (6 bases). This CDR3 comprises 15 residues. In germline, CDR1 is SEHNR, CDR2 FQNEAQ (reference sequence). The V end lost 0 bases, the J end lost 11 bases, and 17 bases lay between the germline ends. The chain's CDR3 is CASSLAPGAAETQHF. The CDR3, as DNA: TGTGCCAGCAGCTTAGCGCCAGGGGCGGCGGAGACCCAGCATTTT.

V gene TRBV11-2 combines with J gene TRBJ1-5; D is undetermined. V gave up 3 bases and J gave up 5 bases, with 14 bases separating them. The CDR3 covers 15 residues. Looked up from germline, CDR1 is SGHAT and CDR2 is FQNNGV. CDR3 amino acids: CASSLDGIEDQPQHF. The DNA of the CDR3 is TGTGCCAGCAGCTTGGACGGGATTGAGGATCAGCCCCAGCATTTT.

The J gene is TRBJ2-7, the V gene TRBV29-1, with D possibly being TRBD2 (6 bases). The V end was cut by 3 bases, the J end by 6 bases, with 18 bases between. The CDR3 is 14 residues long. The germline CDR1 and CDR2 sequences are SQVTM and ANQGSEA. The CDR3 DNA is TGCAGCGTTGACGCGACCGGAGGGCGTCTCGAGCAGTACTTC. It encodes CSVDATGGRLEQYF.

There are many counts of this clonotype. This chain uses TRBV10-1 with TRBJ2-7; tentative D call: TRBD2 (6 bases). The CDR3 sequence is 15 residues long. V lost 3 bases and J 2 bases, leaving 14 bases between the germline ends. The germline V gene encodes CDR1 WNHNN and CDR2 SYGVQD (reference sequence). For the CDR3, the DNA is TGCGCCAGCAGTGATCAATTGGGCGGGACCTACGAGCAGTACTTC. It specifies CASSDQLGGTYEQYF.

V is TRBV29-1 and J is TRBJ1-2, with unresolved D. The CDR3 contains 13 residues. Trimming removed 4 bases at V and 4 bases at J, with 13 bases between. From germline, CDR1 is SQVTM and CDR2 ANQGSEA. CDR3 nucleotides: TGCAGCGTTGTTCGCGATGGTGGCTATGGCTACACCTTC. Amino acids: CSVVRDGGYGYTF.

The CDR3 nucleotides read TGCGCCAGCAGGAAAGGGACACCGACGAACACTGAAGCTTTCTTT. It codes for CASRKGTPTNTEAFF. The J gene is TRBJ1-1, the V gene TRBV10-1; TRBD1 is a possible D gene (6 bases). CDR3 length: 15 amino acids. V lost 6 bases and J 1 base, leaving 15 bases between the germline ends. Germline V lookup: CDR1 WNHNN, CDR2 SYGVQD (reference sequence).